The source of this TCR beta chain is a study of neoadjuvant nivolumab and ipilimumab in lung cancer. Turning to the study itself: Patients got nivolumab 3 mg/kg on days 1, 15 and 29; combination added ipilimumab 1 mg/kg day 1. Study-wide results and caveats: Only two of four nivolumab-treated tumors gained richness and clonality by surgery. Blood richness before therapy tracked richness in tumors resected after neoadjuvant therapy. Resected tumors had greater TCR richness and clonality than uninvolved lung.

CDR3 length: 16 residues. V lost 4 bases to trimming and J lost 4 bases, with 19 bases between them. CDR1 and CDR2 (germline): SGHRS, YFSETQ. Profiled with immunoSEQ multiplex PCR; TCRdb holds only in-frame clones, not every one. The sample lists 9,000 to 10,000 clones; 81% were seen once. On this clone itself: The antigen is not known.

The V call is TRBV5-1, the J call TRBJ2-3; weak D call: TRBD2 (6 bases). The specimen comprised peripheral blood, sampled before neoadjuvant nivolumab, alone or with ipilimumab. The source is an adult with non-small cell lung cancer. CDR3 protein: CASSLAGGRSADTQYF. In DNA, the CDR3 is TGCGCCAGCAGCCTGGCAGGAGGGAGGAGTGCAGATACGCAGTATTTT.